These T cell receptor beta chains were read from a single sample in a study of shared clonotypes between healthy human individuals. Assay: immunoSEQ multiplex PCR; the TCRdb copy retains only in-frame clones and omits some. The sample shows some 2 million clones, roughly 94% of them seen only once. The material sequenced was naive CD4+ T cells sorted from blood. The origin of the receptors is a man between 18 and 29 years old in good health. Both conserved end residues are part of each CDR3. D genes are given only for firm matches. Size tells how often a clone was seen (once, few, many) or the class of an expanded clone, and some rows leave it out.

v_gene: TRBV30; abundance: .; j_gene: TRBJ2-7; d_gene: TRBD2; CDR3aa: CAWSREGSKSYEQYF; CDR3nt: TGTGCCTGGAGCCGGGAGGGATCCAAGTCCTACGAGCAGTACTTC
v_gene: TRBV5-6; abundance: .; j_gene: TRBJ2-5; d_gene: TRBD1; CDR3aa: CASTRTGDQETQYF; CDR3nt: TGTGCCAGCACACGGACAGGGGACCAAGAGACCCAGTACTTC
v_gene: TRBV7-2; abundance: .; j_gene: TRBJ1-2; d_gene: .; CDR3aa: CASSSVSGVDGYTF; CDR3nt: TGTGCCAGCAGCTCTGTCTCGGGGGTAGATGGCTACACCTTC
v_gene: TRBV4-3; abundance: .; j_gene: TRBJ2-7; d_gene: .; CDR3aa: CASSQELDGPYEQYF; CDR3nt: TGCGCCAGCAGCCAAGAACTCGACGGTCCCTACGAGCAGTACTTC
v_gene: TRBV7-9; abundance: .; j_gene: TRBJ2-3; d_gene: TRBD1; CDR3aa: CASSWKRTGSTDTQYF; CDR3nt: TGTGCCAGCAGTTGGAAACGGACAGGTTCCACAGATACGCAGTATTTT
v_gene: TRBV5-1; abundance: .; j_gene: TRBJ2-1; d_gene: .; CDR3aa: CASSLTESSYNEQFF; CDR3nt: TGCGCCAGCAGCTTGACGGAGTCGTCCTACAATGAGCAGTTCTTC
v_gene: TRBV5-4; abundance: .; j_gene: TRBJ2-1; d_gene: .; CDR3aa: CASSVDMMGEQFF; CDR3nt: TGTGCCAGCAGCGTGGATATGATGGGTGAGCAGTTCTTC
v_gene: TRBV10-3; abundance: .; j_gene: TRBJ2-7; d_gene: .; CDR3aa: CAISESRDQDEQYF; CDR3nt: TGTGCCATCAGTGAGTCAAGGGATCAGGACGAGCAGTACTTC
v_gene: TRBV6-1; abundance: .; j_gene: TRBJ2-7; d_gene: .; CDR3aa: CASRYIGHYEQYF; CDR3nt: TGTGCCAGCCGATACATAGGGCACTACGAGCAGTACTTC
v_gene: TRBV18; abundance: .; j_gene: TRBJ2-1; d_gene: .; CDR3aa: CASSPPSGWGNEQFF; CDR3nt: TGTGCCAGCTCACCACCGTCGGGTTGGGGCAATGAGCAGTTCTTC
v_gene: TRBV6-1; abundance: .; j_gene: TRBJ2-3; d_gene: TRBD2; CDR3aa: CASVSLAGVGDTQYF; CDR3nt: TGTGCCAGCGTAAGCCTGGCGGGGGTAGGAGATACGCAGTATTTT
v_gene: TRBV28; abundance: .; j_gene: TRBJ1-6; d_gene: .; CDR3aa: CASSRPRGLSPLHF; CDR3nt: TGTGCCAGCAGTCGCCCGCGTGGACTTTCACCCCTCCACTTT
v_gene: TRBV7-9; abundance: .; j_gene: TRBJ1-4; d_gene: TRBD1; CDR3aa: CASSFTGVDEKLFF; CDR3nt: TGTGCCAGCAGCTTTACAGGGGTGGACGAAAAACTGTTTTTT
v_gene: TRBV4-1; abundance: .; j_gene: TRBJ1-4; d_gene: .; CDR3aa: CASSQSVVAEKLFF; CDR3nt: TGCGCCAGCAGCCAAAGTGTAGTAGCGGAAAAACTGTTTTTT
v_gene: TRBV5-1; abundance: .; j_gene: TRBJ2-5; d_gene: .; CDR3aa: CASSLMLEASGTQYF; CDR3nt: TGCGCCAGCAGCTTGATGTTGGAGGCCTCGGGGACCCAGTACTTC
v_gene: TRBV7-9; abundance: .; j_gene: TRBJ2-3; d_gene: TRBD2; CDR3aa: CASSSTSVGTQYF; CDR3nt: TGTGCCAGCAGCTCCACTAGCGTCGGTACGCAGTATTTT
v_gene: TRBV9; abundance: .; j_gene: TRBJ2-3; d_gene: .; CDR3aa: CASSSTVGTQYF; CDR3nt: TGTGCCAGCAGTTCTACGGTGGGTACGCAGTATTTT
v_gene: TRBV5-7; abundance: once; j_gene: TRBJ1-4; d_gene: TRBD1; CDR3aa: CASSPDRGTNEKLFF; CDR3nt: TGTGCCAGCAGCCCGGACAGGGGCACTAATGAAAAACTGTTTTTT
v_gene: TRBV7-9; abundance: .; j_gene: TRBJ1-2; d_gene: TRBD1; CDR3aa: CASSPGTGIYGYTF; CDR3nt: TGTGCCAGCAGCCCCGGGACAGGGATCTATGGCTACACCTTC
v_gene: TRBV11-3; abundance: few; j_gene: TRBJ2-5; d_gene: TRBD2; CDR3aa: CASSLFQTSGRAAETQYF; CDR3nt: TGTGCCAGCAGCTTATTTCAGACTAGCGGGAGGGCCGCCGAGACCCAGTACTTC
v_gene: TRBV6-6; abundance: .; j_gene: TRBJ1-3; d_gene: .; CDR3aa: CASSYTGSGNTIYF; CDR3nt: TGTGCCAGCAGTTACACAGGGTCTGGAAACACCATATATTTT
v_gene: TRBV7-2; abundance: .; j_gene: TRBJ2-7; d_gene: .; CDR3aa: CASSPRVEYEQYF; CDR3nt: TGTGCCAGCAGCCCCCGTGTCGAGTACGAGCAGTACTTC
v_gene: TRBV5-1; abundance: .; j_gene: TRBJ2-7; d_gene: .; CDR3aa: CASSLDRLGVYEQYF; CDR3nt: TGCGCCAGCAGCTTGGACAGGCTGGGGGTCTACGAGCAGTACTTC
v_gene: TRBV5-1; abundance: .; j_gene: TRBJ2-2; d_gene: TRBD2; CDR3aa: CASSPGTSGGTDHRELFF; CDR3nt: TGCGCCAGCAGCCCTGGTACTAGCGGGGGGACCGATCACCGGGAGCTGTTTTTT
v_gene: TRBV29-1; abundance: .; j_gene: TRBJ2-5; d_gene: .; CDR3aa: CSVEPDTQETQYF; CDR3nt: TGCAGCGTTGAACCAGATACCCAAGAGACCCAGTACTTC
v_gene: TRBV15; abundance: .; j_gene: TRBJ2-5; d_gene: .; CDR3aa: CATSRGPQETQYF; CDR3nt: TGTGCCACCAGCAGAGGGCCGCAAGAGACCCAGTACTTC
v_gene: TRBV25-1; abundance: .; j_gene: TRBJ1-4; d_gene: TRBD1; CDR3aa: CASSEADRGRGGKLFF; CDR3nt: TGTGCCAGCAGTGAGGCGGACAGGGGTCGGGGGGGAAAACTGTTTTTT
v_gene: TRBV6-6; abundance: .; j_gene: TRBJ1-4; d_gene: .; CDR3aa: CASSPPLGDEKLFF; CDR3nt: TGTGCCAGCAGCCCACCTTTGGGGGATGAAAAACTGTTTTTT
v_gene: TRBV30; abundance: once; j_gene: TRBJ1-6; d_gene: TRBD1; CDR3aa: CAWLSGTVESPLHF; CDR3nt: TGTGCCTGGCTTTCCGGGACAGTCGAATCACCCCTCCACTTT
v_gene: TRBV7-9; abundance: .; j_gene: TRBJ2-3; d_gene: TRBD2; CDR3aa: CASSLRRAGTSVDTQYF; CDR3nt: TGTGCCAGCAGCCTCCGAAGAGCCGGGACTAGCGTGGATACGCAGTATTTT
v_gene: TRBV11-1; abundance: .; j_gene: TRBJ2-1; d_gene: .; CDR3aa: CASSLAGRGGYGRNEQFF; CDR3nt: TGTGCCAGCAGCTTAGCTGGCAGGGGAGGTTATGGTAGGAATGAGCAGTTCTTC
v_gene: TRBV30; abundance: .; j_gene: TRBJ1-6; d_gene: .; CDR3aa: CAWSATATFGSPLHF; CDR3nt: TGTGCCTGGAGCGCCACGGCGACGTTTGGTTCACCCCTCCACTTT
v_gene: TRBV5-1; abundance: .; j_gene: TRBJ2-1; d_gene: .; CDR3aa: CASSLDSPYNEQFF; CDR3nt: TGCGCCAGCAGCTTGGACTCCCCCTACAATGAGCAGTTCTTC
v_gene: TRBV2; abundance: .; j_gene: TRBJ1-1; d_gene: TRBD1; CDR3aa: CASSATGTALAAFF; CDR3nt: TGTGCCAGCAGCGCCACCGGGACAGCTTTGGCGGCTTTCTTT
v_gene: TRBV4-3; abundance: .; j_gene: TRBJ2-1; d_gene: TRBD2; CDR3aa: CASSQERGGYNEQFF; CDR3nt: TGCGCCAGCAGCCAAGAGCGGGGGGGATACAATGAGCAGTTCTTC
v_gene: TRBV27; abundance: .; j_gene: TRBJ2-7; d_gene: .; CDR3aa: CASSWGNEQYF; CDR3nt: TGTGCCAGCAGTTGGGGGAACGAGCAGTACTTC
v_gene: TRBV2; abundance: .; j_gene: TRBJ1-2; d_gene: .; CDR3aa: CASSENRANYGYTF; CDR3nt: TGTGCCAGCAGTGAGAACAGGGCCAACTATGGCTACACCTTC
v_gene: TRBV10-3; abundance: .; j_gene: TRBJ2-1; d_gene: .; CDR3aa: CAISELGAYNEQFF; CDR3nt: TGTGCCATCAGTGAGCTGGGGGCCTACAATGAGCAGTTCTTC
v_gene: TRBV29-1; abundance: .; j_gene: TRBJ2-3; d_gene: .; CDR3aa: CSVEDRGGVGRSDTQYF; CDR3nt: TGCAGCGTTGAAGATAGGGGTGGGGTGGGGCGCTCAGATACGCAGTATTTT
v_gene: TRBV5-1; abundance: once; j_gene: TRBJ2-1; d_gene: TRBD2; CDR3aa: CASSGSSGFNYNEQFF; CDR3nt: TGCGCCAGCAGTGGGTCTAGCGGGTTCAATTACAATGAGCAGTTCTTC
v_gene: TRBV2; abundance: .; j_gene: TRBJ2-1; d_gene: .; CDR3aa: CASSPTGTGEFF; CDR3nt: TGTGCCAGCAGTCCGACGGGGACTGGGGAGTTCTTC
v_gene: TRBV5-4; abundance: .; j_gene: TRBJ2-7; d_gene: .; CDR3aa: CASTGTVQNEQYF; CDR3nt: TGTGCCAGTACCGGGACGGTCCAAAACGAGCAGTACTTC
v_gene: TRBV5-1; abundance: .; j_gene: TRBJ2-7; d_gene: TRBD1; CDR3aa: CASSLGTGGASEQYF; CDR3nt: TGCGCCAGCAGCTTGGGGACAGGGGGCGCTTCCGAGCAGTACTTC
v_gene: TRBV27; abundance: .; j_gene: TRBJ2-7; d_gene: .; CDR3aa: CASSLSRGPGYEQYF; CDR3nt: TGTGCCAGCAGTTTATCGAGAGGGCCGGGTTACGAGCAGTACTTC
v_gene: TRBV6-1; abundance: .; j_gene: TRBJ2-7; d_gene: .; CDR3aa: CASSVSRGASYEQYF; CDR3nt: TGTGCCAGCAGTGTATCCAGGGGGGCCTCCTACGAGCAGTACTTC
v_gene: TRBV4-1; abundance: .; j_gene: TRBJ1-2; d_gene: .; CDR3aa: CASSQDRGYYGYTF; CDR3nt: TGCGCCAGCAGCCAAGATCGCGGATACTATGGCTACACCTTC
v_gene: TRBV11-2; abundance: .; j_gene: TRBJ2-7; d_gene: .; CDR3aa: CASTTQRGSYEQYF; CDR3nt: TGTGCGTCCACGACCCAACGGGGCTCCTACGAGCAGTACTTC
v_gene: TRBV7-6; abundance: .; j_gene: TRBJ2-5; d_gene: .; CDR3aa: CASSSYPKGRDGWETQYF; CDR3nt: TGTGCCAGCAGCTCATATCCTAAGGGCCGGGACGGTTGGGAGACCCAGTACTTC
v_gene: TRBV7-6; abundance: .; j_gene: TRBJ2-1; d_gene: .; CDR3aa: CASSPWENEQFF; CDR3nt: TGTGCCAGCAGCCCGTGGGAAAATGAGCAGTTCTTC
v_gene: TRBV5-1; abundance: .; j_gene: TRBJ2-7; d_gene: TRBD1; CDR3aa: CASSRVPTGEYEQYF; CDR3nt: TGCGCCAGCAGCCGGGTTCCGACAGGGGAATACGAGCAGTACTTC
v_gene: TRBV10-3; abundance: .; j_gene: TRBJ2-2; d_gene: TRBD1; CDR3aa: CAIQGARGNTGELFF; CDR3nt: TGTGCCATCCAGGGGGCCAGAGGGAACACCGGGGAGCTGTTTTTT
v_gene: TRBV30; abundance: .; j_gene: TRBJ1-2; d_gene: .; CDR3aa: CAWSPRTESYTF; CDR3nt: TGTGCCTGGAGTCCCAGGACGGAGAGCTACACCTTC
v_gene: TRBV5-1; abundance: .; j_gene: TRBJ2-5; d_gene: TRBD1; CDR3aa: CASSSATGVETQYF; CDR3nt: TGCGCCAGCAGCTCGGCGACAGGGGTCGAGACCCAGTACTTC
v_gene: TRBV7-9; abundance: .; j_gene: TRBJ2-7; d_gene: .; CDR3aa: CASSLSRDSFSDEQYF; CDR3nt: TGTGCCAGCAGCTTATCCCGGGACTCCTTTAGCGACGAGCAGTACTTC
v_gene: TRBV11-2; abundance: .; j_gene: TRBJ1-1; d_gene: .; CDR3aa: CASSLDPATVREAFF; CDR3nt: TGTGCCAGCAGCTTAGACCCCGCGACAGTCCGTGAAGCTTTCTTT
v_gene: TRBV15; abundance: .; j_gene: TRBJ2-3; d_gene: TRBD2; CDR3aa: CATSRLGAGGSTDTQYF; CDR3nt: TGTGCCACCAGCAGACTTGGGGCGGGAGGGAGCACAGATACGCAGTATTTT
v_gene: TRBV7-9; abundance: .; j_gene: TRBJ2-7; d_gene: TRBD1; CDR3aa: CASSSKTGGYEQYF; CDR3nt: TGTGCCAGCAGCTCTAAGACAGGGGGATACGAGCAGTACTTC
v_gene: TRBV5-1; abundance: .; j_gene: TRBJ2-7; d_gene: .; CDR3aa: CASSLNLGAYEQYF; CDR3nt: TGCGCCAGCAGCTTGAATCTGGGGGCCTACGAGCAGTACTTC
v_gene: TRBV29-1; abundance: once; j_gene: TRBJ2-1; d_gene: .; CDR3aa: CSVVRGSSYNEQFF; CDR3nt: TGCAGCGTTGTTAGGGGGAGCTCCTACAATGAGCAGTTCTTC
v_gene: TRBV7-9; abundance: .; j_gene: TRBJ2-2; d_gene: .; CDR3aa: CASSWGDLDTGELFF; CDR3nt: TGTGCCAGCAGCTGGGGGGATCTGGACACCGGGGAGCTGTTTTTT